Listed here are 8 T cell receptor beta chains from one sample, sequenced in a study of blood T cell repertoires in COVID-19 (dated by TCRdb to the early 2020s). The library was obtained by the immunoSEQ multiplex PCR assay. In its TCRdb copy, this immuneACCESS table keeps in-frame sequences only and misses some clones. Where compared with another copy, unresolved V genes explain less than half of these, and the others have no known cause. This sample lists roughly 100,000 clones; about four fifths were detected once. The top ten clones comprise approximately 3.6% of the sample. The sequenced sample consisted of peripheral blood. These receptors all stem from a woman older than 75 with active or convalescent COVID-19.

V and J are TRBV28 and TRBJ1-3; D might be TRBD1 (5 bases). The CDR3 runs 18 residues. Germline V lookup: CDR1 MDHEN, CDR2 SYDVKM. V was shortened by 1 base and J by 2 bases, with 18 bases between the two germline ends. The CDR3 bases are TGTGCCAGCAGTTTATACGGGGGGGGAAGGCTGGCTGGAAACACCATATATTTT. It is translated as CASSLYGGGRLAGNTIYF.

This clone has just one count. The chain combines TRBV28 with TRBJ2-1; 8 nucleotides match TRBD2. V was clipped by 1 base and J by 13 bases; unmatched bases: 12. The CDR3 is made up of 15 amino acids. Per the germline V gene, CDR1 is MDHEN and CDR2 is SYDVKM. CDR3: CASSLLGLANLSQFF. The CDR3 DNA sequence: TGTGCCAGCAGTTTATTAGGACTAGCCAATCTCTCTCAGTTCTTC. Filled out from reference TRBV28 and TRBJ2-1, the complete variable domain reads DVKVTQSSRYLVKRTGEKVFLECVQDMDHENMFWYRQDPGLGLRLIYFSYDVKMKEKGDIPEGYSVSREKKERFSLILESASTNQTSMYLCASSLLGLANLSQFFGPGTRLTVL.

V and J are TRBV7-8 and TRBJ1-5; D remains ambiguous. Germline-derived CDR1 and CDR2 are SGHVS and FQNEAQ. This CDR3 is 17 amino acids long. Trimming removed 0 bases from V and 6 bases from J, with 18 bases in between. Here the CDR3 reads CASSLAVRTNRGQPQHF. In nucleotides, the CDR3 is TGTGCCAGCAGCTTAGCAGTTCGGACTAATAGAGGTCAGCCCCAGCATTTT.

The chain carries TRBV28 and TRBJ1-5, with 7 positions matching TRBD1. The junction had 6 bases not matched to a gene; V was cut back by 4 bases and J by 3 bases. Germline CDR1 and CDR2: MDHEN and SYDVKM. The CDR3 runs to 15 residues. This CDR3 reads CASSSGQVFNQPQHF. The CDR3 region has the DNA TGTGCCAGCAGTTCCGGACAGGTGTTCAATCAGCCCCAGCATTTT. Filled out from reference TRBV28 and TRBJ1-5, the complete variable domain reads DVKVTQSSRYLVKRTGEKVFLECVQDMDHENMFWYRQDPGLGLRLIYFSYDVKMKEKGDIPEGYSVSREKKERFSLILESASTNQTSMYLCASSSGQVFNQPQHFGDGTRLSIL.

V and J are TRBV3-1 (or the pseudogene TRBV3-2) and TRBJ1-2; D not resolved. Trimming took off 0 bases at V and 2 bases at J, with 4 bases between the two ends. The CDR3 is 13 amino acids. Germline-derived CDR1 and CDR2 are LGHDT and YNNKEL (reference sequence). CDR3: CASSQDPNYGYTF. CDR3 bases: TGTGCCAGCAGCCAAGACCCAAACTATGGCTACACCTTC.

The J gene is TRBJ1-5, the V gene TRBV28, with 7 bases aligning to TRBD1. The CDR3 consists of 17 residues. V lost 4 bases to trimming and J lost 0 bases; unmatched junction nucleotides: 9. Germline values: CDR1 MDHEN, CDR2 SYDVKM. CDR3 coding DNA: TGTGCCAGCAGTTCCTTAGAGGGGACAGATAGCAATCAGCCCCAGCATTTT. Amino acids: CASSSLEGTDSNQPQHF.

The rearrangement links TRBV10-3 to TRBJ1-1; TRBD1 matches 7 bases. The CDR3 is 14 residues long. V was pared by 5 bases and J by 0 bases, with 3 bases of the junction left unmatched. Germline CDR1 reads ENHRY; CDR2 reads SYGVKD. Here the CDR3 DNA reads TGTGCCATCAGTCCGGGACAGATGAACACTGAAGCTTTCTTT. Protein sequence: CAISPGQMNTEAFF.

This clone was seen just once. In nucleotides, the CDR3 is TGTGCCACTAATAGCGGTTTCTACAATGAGCAGTTCTTC. Amino acid sequence: CATNSGFYNEQFF. The chain has TRBV24-1 and TRBJ2-1, with D tentatively TRBD2 (6 bases). V lost 10 bases and J 3 bases, leaving 12 bases between the germline ends. The CDR3 extends over 13 amino acids. Germline V gene sequence: CDR1 KGHDR, CDR2 SFDVKD.